The TCR beta chain under discussion was sequenced for a study of T-cell reconstitution after alpha-beta-depleted transplantation in children. CDR3 length: 15 residues. Trimming removed 4 bases from V and 5 bases from J; junction bases left unmatched: 8. Preparing the TCRbeta library involved the use of unique molecular identifiers. Each CDR3 protein is one row after TCRdb ran MiXCR on the PCR reads. The top ten clones hold less than 98% of a sample with roughly 50,000 distinct CDR3 sequences, 35% to 55% of them seen once. This chain connects TRBV12-3 or TRBV12-4 to TRBJ2-1; 7 bases are shared with TRBD1. Material: PBMCs, mostly from graft donor cells, obtained 360 days after TCRalphabeta/CD19-depleted stem cell transplant. This TCR came from a male patient younger than 18 who had a stem cell transplant for acute lymphoblastic leukemia, so the T cells may come from the graft donor. The CDR3 loop reads CASSSRGRKDNEQFF. CDR3 DNA: TGTGCCAGCAGTTCCAGGGGGAGAAAGGACAATGAGCAGTTCTTC.